A single sample gave rise to the 11 T cell receptor beta chains below, sequenced in a study of T-cell reconstitution after alpha-beta-depleted transplantation in children. TCRbeta library preparation incorporated unique molecular identifiers. TCRdb independently ran MiXCR on the PCR reads; one entry per CDR3 protein. This table holds about 360,000 distinct CDR3 sequences, roughly 13% found once. Sequencing used PBMCs, obtained from the stem cell graft. Receptor source: a human donor who donated a stem cell graft to a child with Fanconi anemia.

There are many counts of this clonotype. The chain combines TRBV20-1 with TRBJ1-2, with D hard to call. This CDR3 comprises 12 residues. Germline CDR1 DFQATT, CDR2 SNEGSKA (reference sequence). V dropped 5 bases and J dropped 5 bases, with 12 bases sitting between them. The CDR3 DNA follows: TGCAGTGCTCAGTCTGGCCCTTATGGCTACACCTTC. This translates into CSAQSGPYGYTF.

This clonotype has a handful of counts. The chain uses TRBV11-2 and TRBJ2-2; no clear D gene. Between the trimmed V and J ends, which lost 10 bases and 4 bases, there was a span of 16 bases. The CDR3 length is 14 residues. Per germline, CDR1 SGHAT and CDR2 FQNNGV. The CDR3 reads CATKSSLSTGELFF. Written as DNA, the CDR3 is TGTGCCACCAAGAGCTCACTTAGCACCGGGGAGCTGTTTTTT.

This clonotype has at least ten counts. The chain couples TRBV5-1 to TRBJ2-2; 8 nucleotides match TRBD1. From germline, CDR1 is SGHRS and CDR2 YFSETQ. The J segment lost 6 bases and the V segment lost 4 bases, leaving 2 bases of the junction unmatched. This CDR3 has 13 residues. The CDR3 bases are TGCGCCAGCAGCGGGACAGGCGCCGGGGAGCTGTTTTTT. This sequence encodes CASSGTGAGELFF.

The chain has TRBV18 and TRBJ2-7, with TRBD1 as a possible D gene (6 bases). The CDR3 is 14 amino acids. V was pared by 4 bases and J by 5 bases, with 15 bases between. Per germline, CDR1 KGHSH and CDR2 LQKENI. In DNA form, the CDR3 reads TGTGCCAGCTCACTGGACCGGGACATAGACGAGCAGTACTTC. Protein sequence: CASSLDRDIDEQYF.

In this sample, this clonotype turned up a few times. The chain combines TRBV29-1 with TRBJ1-3, with D maybe TRBD1 (5 bases). Per the germline V gene, CDR1 is SQVTM and CDR2 is ANQGSEA. The CDR3 extends over 14 amino acids. The V end lost 2 bases, the J end lost 4 bases, and 12 bases lay between the germline ends. The CDR3 reads CSVEYPAGGNTIYF. The CDR3 nucleotides read TGCAGCGTTGAATACCCCGCAGGGGGAAACACCATATATTTT.

There are a few counts of this clonotype. The rearrangement uses TRBV19 and TRBJ2-3; D unclear. Trimming cost V 3 bases and J 1 base, with 11 bases left between them. The CDR3 has 15 residues. Germline V gene data show CDR1 as LNHDA and CDR2 as SQIVND (reference sequence). CDR3 nucleotide sequence: TGTGCCAGTAGTATGCAAGGTTTTCGCACAGATACGCAGTATTTT. It translates to CASSMQGFRTDTQYF.

This clonotype has more than one count but fewer than ten. The chain couples TRBV5-1 to TRBJ1-6, with D unresolved. This CDR3 spans 14 amino acids. V shed 0 bases and J shed 10 bases, with 11 bases lying between them. From germline, CDR1 is SGHRS and CDR2 YFSETQ. The CDR3: CASSLDAGGSPLHF. The CDR3 nucleotides read TGCGCCAGCAGCTTGGACGCTGGCGGATCACCCCTCCACTTT.

This clonotype was counted at least ten times. The chain carries TRBV4-3 and TRBJ2-2; TRBD1 matches 8 bases. Unmatched junction bases numbered 11, after V lost 0 bases and J lost 5 bases. The germline gives CDR1 LGHNA, CDR2 YSLEER. CDR3 length: 18 amino acids. The chain's CDR3 is CASSQDLAGGAGTGELFF. In nucleotides, the CDR3 is TGCGCCAGCAGCCAAGATCTAGCAGGGGGCGCGGGTACCGGGGAGCTGTTTTTT.

The table lists this clonotype with many counts. The chain has TRBV6-1 and TRBJ2-5; D not resolved. The V end was cut by 7 bases, the J end by 4 bases, with 16 bases between. The CDR3 loop spans 14 amino acids. Germline V gene lookup returns CDR1 MNHNS and CDR2 SASEGT. The CDR3 DNA follows: TGTGCCAGCAACGGAAGCCCCTATCCAGAGACCCAGTACTTC. Amino acid sequence: CASNGSPYPETQYF.

This clonotype was seen a handful of times. V is TRBV6-2 or TRBV6-3 and J is TRBJ2-1; the match to TRBD2 covers 8 bases. The CDR3 spans 18 residues. The germline CDR1 and CDR2 sequences are MNHEY and SVGEGT. V lost 6 bases to trimming and J lost 0 bases; unmatched junction nucleotides: 13. The CDR3 DNA is TGTGCCAGCAGCCGGGGGGGGGCCAGGGCCAGCTCCTACAATGAGCAGTTCTTC. Encoded protein: CASSRGGARASSYNEQFF.

This sequence joins TRBV6-1 and TRBJ1-4; D not certain. This CDR3 has 13 amino acids. Germline-derived CDR1 and CDR2 are MNHNS and SASEGT. V lost 6 bases to trimming and J lost 4 bases, with 9 bases between them. This CDR3 reads CASRRGFNEKLFF. DNA for the CDR3: TGTGCCAGCAGGAGAGGCTTTAATGAAAAACTGTTTTTT.